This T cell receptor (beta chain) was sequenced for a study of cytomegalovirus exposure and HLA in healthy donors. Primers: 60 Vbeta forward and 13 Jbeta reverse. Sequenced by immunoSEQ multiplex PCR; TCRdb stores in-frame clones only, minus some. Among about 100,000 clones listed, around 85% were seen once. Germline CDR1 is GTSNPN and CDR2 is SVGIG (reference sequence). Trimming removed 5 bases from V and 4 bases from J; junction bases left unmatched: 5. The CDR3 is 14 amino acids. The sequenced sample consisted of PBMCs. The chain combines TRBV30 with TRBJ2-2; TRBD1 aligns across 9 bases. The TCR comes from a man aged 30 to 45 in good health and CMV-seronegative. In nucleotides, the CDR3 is TGTGCCTGGGCGGGACAGGGAACCACCGGGGAGCTGTTTTTT. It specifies CAWAGQGTTGELFF. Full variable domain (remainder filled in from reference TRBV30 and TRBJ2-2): SQTIHQWPATLVQPVGSPLSLECTVEGTSNPNLYWYRQAAGRGLQLLFYSVGIGQISSEVPQNLSASRPQDRQFILSSKKLLLSDSGFYLCAWAGQGTTGELFFGEGSRLTVL.